The 32 T cell receptor beta chains presented below share a single source sample, sequenced in a study of T cell responses to AZD1222 COVID-19 vaccine. Produced via immunoSEQ multiplex PCR; TCRdb's table is partial and in-frame only. The sample has more than 80,000 clones; roughly 88% are singletons. This sample comprised peripheral blood, obtained 28 days after the second AZD1222 dose. All receptors come from an adult who received the AZD1222 COVID-19 vaccine.

The rearrangement joins TRBV4-1 to TRBJ2-1, with D maybe TRBD2 (6 bases). The CDR3 length is 12 residues. Trimming cost V 4 bases and J 12 bases, with 13 bases left between them. The germline V gene has CDR1 MGHRA and CDR2 YSYEKL. CDR3 in DNA: TGCGCCAGCAGCCCAGGCCACGGGGGGCAGTTCTTC. The encoded protein is CASSPGHGGQFF.

This chain joins TRBV7-9 and TRBJ2-7; D remains ambiguous. CDR3 length: 15 residues. Per the germline V gene, CDR1 is SEHNR and CDR2 is FQNEAQ (reference sequence). Trimming pared 2 bases from V and 7 bases from J, leaving 18 bases between. The CDR3 nucleotides read TGTGCCAGCAGCTTAAACCTCCAGGTTGAGCGAGAGCAGTACTTC. Residues: CASSLNLQVEREQYF.

This clone was detected a few times. The V call is TRBV28, the J call TRBJ2-7; TRBD2 matches at 7 bases. The CDR3 contains 13 residues. Unmatched junction bases numbered 9, after V lost 11 bases and J lost 2 bases. CDR1 and CDR2 from the germline V gene are MDHEN and SYDVKM. CDR3 region: CAAINSGTYEQYF. DNA for the CDR3: TGTGCCGCTATAAACAGCGGGACCTACGAGCAGTACTTC.

This clone was detected a few times. V is TRBV5-6 and J is TRBJ1-2; D is unresolved. Germline-derived CDR1 and CDR2 are SGHDT and YYEEEE. V gave up 4 bases and J gave up 4 bases, with 17 bases separating them. CDR3 length equals 15 residues. The CDR3 sequence: CASSTRGGVGYGYTF. The CDR3 nucleotides are TGTGCCAGCAGCACCCGGGGAGGAGTCGGCTATGGCTACACCTTC. The full variable domain, rest sourced from reference TRBV5-6 and TRBJ1-2, is DAGVTQSPTHLIKTRGQQVTLRCSPKSGHDTVSWYQQALGQGPQFIFQYYEEEERQRGNFPDRFSGHQFPNYSSELNVNALLLGDSALYLCASSTRGGVGYGYTFGSGTRLTVV.

The chain has TRBV3-1 (or the pseudogene TRBV3-2) and TRBJ1-6, with D unresolved. This CDR3 spans 14 amino acids. From germline, CDR1 is LGHDT and CDR2 YNNKEL (reference sequence). Deletions cut 4 bases from V and 7 bases from J, with 11 bases between. The CDR3 nucleotides are TGTGCCAGCAGCCGTGGACTCGACAATTCACCCCTCCACTTT. This encodes CASSRGLDNSPLHF.

The rearrangement links TRBV27 to TRBJ1-2; D not resolved. From germline, CDR1 is MNHEY and CDR2 SMNVEV (reference sequence). Trimming stripped 3 bases from V and 4 bases from J, with 9 bases between. This CDR3 is built from 13 residues. This chain's CDR3 is CASSFGGPYGYTF. The CDR3 region has the DNA TGTGCCAGCAGTTTTGGAGGGCCCTATGGCTACACCTTC.

The V and J genes are TRBV13 and TRBJ1-2; no clear D. Germline V gene sequence: CDR1 PRHDT, CDR2 FYEKMQ (reference sequence). This CDR3 has 13 amino acids. With 4 bases removed from V and 2 bases from J, the gap between germline ends came to 8 bases. For the CDR3, the DNA is TGTGCCAGCAGCTATGGGGAAAACTATGGCTACACCTTC. Residues: CASSYGENYGYTF.

This clone showed up just a few times. The chain combines TRBV6-2 or TRBV6-3 with TRBJ1-5; D is ambiguous. The CDR3 extends over 14 amino acids. Trimming removed 8 bases from V and 2 bases from J, with 13 bases in between. Looked up from germline, CDR1 is MNHEY and CDR2 is SVGEGT. DNA of the CDR3: TGTGCCAGCGGCCCGGTCGGTGGCAATCAGCCCCAGCATTTT. This encodes CASGPVGGNQPQHF.

The CDR3 bases are TGTGCCAGCAGCCATTTAGCGGGAAACCATGAGCAGTTCTTC. Encoded protein: CASSHLAGNHEQFF. V is TRBV14 and J is TRBJ2-1; 8 bases align to TRBD2. The CDR3 is 14 amino acids. V gave up 3 bases and J gave up 8 bases; unmatched junction bases: 6. CDR1 is SGHDN, CDR2 FVKESK, per germline.

This chain joins TRBV5-5 and TRBJ1-2; D not resolved. Looked up from germline, CDR1 is SGHKS and CDR2 is YYEKEE (reference sequence). The length of the CDR3 is 17 residues. The CDR3 reads CEQKIRPQKEANYGYTF. DNA of the CDR3: TGTGAACAAAAAATTAGGCCCCAAAAAGAAGCTAACTATGGCTACACCTTC.

This chain joins TRBV5-4 and TRBJ2-7; possibly TRBD1 or TRBD2 for D (6 bases each). This CDR3 spans 18 amino acids. Germline CDR1 is SGHNT and CDR2 is YYREEE (reference sequence). The ends were cut back, 4 bases at V and 4 bases at J, with 27 bases in the middle. Here the CDR3 reads CASSNPQGLDQRGYEQYF. DNA for the CDR3: TGTGCCAGCAGCAACCCACAGGGACTCGACCAAAGAGGATACGAGCAGTACTTC.

This clone was counted a few times. The gene calls are TRBV7-8 and TRBJ2-7; D is perhaps TRBD1 (6 bases). V dropped 8 bases and J dropped 1 base, with 12 bases sitting between them. Germline CDR1 reads SGHVS; CDR2 reads FQNEAQ. CDR3 length equals 13 residues. CDR3 nucleotides: TGTGCCAGCGCAAGGGGGTCTTCCTACGAGCAGTACGTC. Residues: CASARGSSYEQYV.

The V gene is TRBV10-3, the J gene TRBJ1-2; the D is unclear. Trimming removed 0 bases at V and 4 bases at J, with 12 bases between. Germline V gene data show CDR1 as ENHRY and CDR2 as SYGVKD. The CDR3 is made up of 15 amino acids. CDR3 residues: CAISESIGEIYGYTF. The DNA of the CDR3 is TGTGCCATCAGTGAGTCGATCGGGGAAATCTATGGCTACACCTTC.

This clone occurred a few times. The chain recombines TRBV7-2 with TRBJ2-1, with D possibly being TRBD2 (7 bases). The CDR3 spans 14 residues. Trimming pared 6 bases from V and 13 bases from J, leaving 22 bases between. Per the germline V gene, CDR1 is SGHTA and CDR2 is FQGNSA. Here the CDR3 DNA reads TGTGCCAGCAGTTCTCTGGCGGGGGCTGGGTTCCAGTTCTTC. It encodes CASSSLAGAGFQFF.

The genes are TRBV27 and TRBJ2-7; possibly TRBD1 for D (6 bases). V was cut by 5 bases and J by 2 bases, with 22 bases left in between. The CDR3 loop spans 17 amino acids. Germline loops: CDR1 MNHEY, CDR2 SMNVEV (reference sequence). CDR3 in amino acids: CASSPRPPGHQTYEQYV. The CDR3 DNA sequence: TGTGCCAGCAGTCCGAGACCGCCGGGACACCAGACCTACGAGCAGTACGTC.

The rearrangement joins TRBV12-3 or TRBV12-4 to TRBJ1-1; D is unclear. The V and J ends lost 6 bases and 1 base respectively, with 3 bases between them. The CDR3 is 11 residues long. The CDR3 nucleotides read TGTGCCAGCAGGAGGAACACTGAAGCTTTCTTT. It yields the protein CASRRNTEAFF.

V gene TRBV6-1 combines with J gene TRBJ1-3; D not certain. Germline V gene sequence: CDR1 MNHNS, CDR2 SASEGT. This CDR3 comprises 16 residues. V lost 4 bases and J lost 0, with 13 bases in between. This chain's CDR3 is CASSVRLGISGNTIYF. The DNA for the CDR3 is TGTGCCAGCAGTGTAAGGTTGGGGATCTCTGGAAACACCATATATTTT.

This clone was counted once. The chain has TRBV30 and TRBJ2-7; 9 positions match TRBD1. The CDR3 is 15 amino acids. The ends lost 2 bases at V and 1 base at J; junction bases unmatched: 6. Germline V gene sequence: CDR1 GTSNPN, CDR2 SVGIG (reference sequence). CDR3 loop: CAWSQWGQGSYEQYV. In DNA, the CDR3 is TGTGCCTGGAGTCAGTGGGGACAGGGATCCTACGAGCAGTACGTC.

The chain recombines TRBV5-1 with TRBJ2-3; D perhaps matches TRBD2 (6 bases). This CDR3 spans 14 amino acids. Germline CDR1 and CDR2: SGHRS and YFSETQ. V lost 6 bases, J lost 0 bases, and 11 bases lay in between. CDR3 nucleotides: TGCGCCAGCACGGTCGGGACTAGCACAGATACGCAGTATTTT. As protein: CASTVGTSTDTQYF.

The chain carries TRBV7-9 and TRBJ2-3; the match to TRBD1 covers 12 bases. The length of the CDR3 is 17 residues. CDR1 is SEHNR, CDR2 FQNEAQ, per germline (reference sequence). With V trimmed by 5 bases and J by 0 bases, 6 bases remained unmatched. CDR3 residues: CASSPTGTGGSTDTQYF. Here the CDR3 DNA reads TGTGCCAGCAGCCCCACAGGGACAGGGGGCAGCACAGATACGCAGTATTTT.

The chain combines TRBV14 with TRBJ1-6; D is possibly TRBD1 (5 bases). The V end lost 1 base, the J end lost 9 bases, and 10 bases lay between the germline ends. This CDR3 spans 14 amino acids. Germline V gene sequence: CDR1 SGHDN, CDR2 FVKESK. The CDR3 sequence is CASSQGQRSSPLHF. In nucleotides, the CDR3 is TGTGCCAGCAGCCAAGGACAGCGGAGTTCACCCCTCCACTTT.

The V call is TRBV5-1, the J call TRBJ2-2, with 7 nucleotides matching TRBD1. Per germline, CDR1 SGHRS and CDR2 YFSETQ. The CDR3 extends over 15 amino acids. Trimming took 5 bases from V and 4 from J; bases not matched to a gene: 8. CDR3 in amino acids: CASRVLGGSTGELFF. CDR3 sequence (DNA): TGCGCCAGCAGAGTCCTAGGGGGCAGCACCGGGGAGCTGTTTTTT.

The V and J genes are TRBV4-3 and TRBJ1-2; TRBD1 is a possible D gene (5 bases). Germline lookup yields CDR1 LGHNA and CDR2 YSLEER. The CDR3 consists of 15 residues. V was trimmed by 3 bases and J by 5 bases, leaving 16 bases between them. This chain's CDR3 is CASSQSGTPLYGYTF. The CDR3, as DNA: TGCGCCAGCAGCCAGAGCGGGACCCCCTTGTATGGCTACACCTTC.

The chain combines TRBV4-1 with TRBJ1-2; 7 nucleotides match TRBD1. Germline V gives CDR1 MGHRA, CDR2 YSYEKL. This CDR3 spans 16 amino acids. V dropped 2 bases and J dropped 2; count of bases not matched to a gene: 8. The CDR3 sequence is CASSQSPGTVNYGYTF. The DNA for the CDR3 is TGCGCCAGCAGCCAATCCCCTGGGACAGTCAACTATGGCTACACCTTC.

The chain is built from TRBV18 and TRBJ1-3, with D possibly matching TRBD1 (6 bases). The V end lost 4 bases, the J end lost 6 bases, and 16 bases lay between the germline ends. The CDR3 covers 15 residues. Germline CDR1 KGHSH, CDR2 LQKENI. The CDR3, as DNA: TGTGCCAGCTCACTGGGGGCGGTACAATCAAACACCATATATTTT. Translating it yields CASSLGAVQSNTIYF.

Many counts were recorded for this clone. The chain combines TRBV10-1 with TRBJ2-1; weak D call: TRBD1 (6 bases). Germline CDR1 is WNHNN and CDR2 is SYGVQD (reference sequence). This CDR3 is 14 amino acids long. The V gene lost 3 bases and the J gene lost 9 bases, with 15 bases spanning the gap. The CDR3 bases are TGCGCCAGCAGTGATTTACAGGGTTCCGGTGAGCAGTTCTTC. Translating it yields CASSDLQGSGEQFF.

The count of this clone is one. The chain links TRBV12-3 or TRBV12-4 to TRBJ1-2; 7 nucleotides line up with TRBD1. With V trimmed by 6 bases and J by 4 bases, 2 bases remained unmatched. This CDR3 comprises 12 residues. The CDR3 DNA sequence: TGTGCCAGCAGAAGGGACAGCTATGGCTACACCTTC. It specifies CASRRDSYGYTF.

This sequence joins TRBV6-5 and TRBJ1-1; no reliable D call. Trimming left V 7 bases short and J 6 bases short, with 21 bases between. The CDR3 totals 15 residues. Germline V lookup: CDR1 MNHEY, CDR2 SVGAGI. The CDR3 nucleotides are TGTGCCAGCACCAATGGAGGGAGCAGTAACGCTGAAGCTTTCTTT. It translates to CASTNGGSSNAEAFF.

V usage is TRBV27 and J usage is TRBJ1-5; D perhaps matches TRBD1 (5 bases). The CDR3 consists of 13 residues. With 7 bases removed from V and 6 bases from J, the gap between germline ends came to 13 bases. The germline V gene has CDR1 MNHEY and CDR2 SMNVEV (reference sequence). The CDR3 bases are TGTGCCAGCACCAGGGTTGGGGGTCAGCCCCAGCATTTT. The encoded protein is CASTRVGGQPQHF.

The V and J genes are TRBV24-1 and TRBJ1-2; possible D gene TRBD1, 6 bases. CDR3 length equals 15 residues. V was pared by 2 bases and J by 7 bases, with 16 bases between. The V gene's germline CDR1 is KGHDR and CDR2 SFDVKD. The CDR3 nucleotides read TGTGCCACCAGTGATTCCTTCGGACAGCCAACTGGCTACACCTTC. It translates to CATSDSFGQPTGYTF.

The chain carries TRBV3-1 (or the pseudogene TRBV3-2) and TRBJ1-5, with D possibly being TRBD1 (5 bases). From germline, CDR1 is LGHDT and CDR2 YNNKEL (reference sequence). Trimming stripped 4 bases from V and 4 bases from J, with 11 bases between. The CDR3 runs to 14 residues. The CDR3 here is CASSRGRENQPQHF. For the CDR3, the DNA is TGTGCCAGCAGCCGGGGACGGGAAAATCAGCCCCAGCATTTT.

V gene TRBV28 combines with J gene TRBJ2-7; 9 bases align to TRBD2. CDR1 is MDHEN and CDR2 is SYDVKM in the germline V gene. The ends lost 5 bases at V and 4 bases at J; junction bases unmatched: 3. The CDR3 runs 13 residues. This chain's CDR3 is CASSQSGGYEQYV. The CDR3 DNA reads as TGTGCCAGCAGTCAAAGCGGGGGGTACGAGCAGTACGTC.